This TCR beta chain came from a study of shared clonotypes between healthy human individuals. Per germline, CDR1 WNHNN and CDR2 SYGVQD (reference sequence). The length of the CDR3 is 14 residues. Trimming pared 6 bases from V and 4 bases from J, leaving 14 bases between. Profiling relied on immunoSEQ multiplex PCR, and the TCRdb table lists in-frame clones only, not all of them. In the table there are a few million clones, around nine tenths of which are singletons. The V call is TRBV10-1, the J call TRBJ2-3; D call uncertain. The receptor's source is a man aged 18 to 35 in good health. Material for sequencing was naive CD4+ T cells sorted from blood. Stated subset: CD45RA+ positively selected. The CDR3 spells CASSRSVGPDTQYF. CDR3 sequence (DNA): TGCGCCAGCAGCCGGTCTGTGGGTCCAGATACGCAGTATTTT.